This T cell receptor (beta chain) was identified in a study of cytomegalovirus exposure and HLA in healthy donors. Vbeta (60) and Jbeta (13) primers were used in the PCR. Data came from immunoSEQ multiplex PCR; TCRdb stores just in-frame clones and leaves some out. The sample lists about 110,000 clones, around 88% seen once, with approximately 1.8% in the top ten. Germline V gives CDR1 SGHDN, CDR2 FVKESK. The V and J ends lost 4 bases and 6 bases respectively, with 12 bases between them. The CDR3 is 13 residues long. The V and J genes are TRBV14 and TRBJ1-2; D gene uncertain. Sequences were obtained from PBMCs. The origin of this receptor is a man aged 35-49 years in good health and CMV-seronegative. The CDR3 sequence: CASSRSGNHGYTF. The CDR3 DNA sequence: TGTGCCAGCAGCCGGAGTGGAAACCATGGCTACACCTTC.